This section outlines one TCR beta chain sequence together with its context. The clone's antigen remains unknown. Base quality data are lacking; no much larger clone is found one base away. Participants in the prospective study were enrolled through a virtual design, were aged about 18 to 89 years, and lived in roughly 25 United States geographic areas. To assign participants to cohorts, the prospective study relied on clinical history that participants themselves reported in a screening survey and a study questionnaire. ImmuneRACE Cohort 3 recovered participants were defined by two consecutive negative NP/OP PCR tests, healthcare professional clearance, or symptom resolution. Mobile phlebotomists in the prospective study collected whole blood, serum and a nasopharyngeal or oropharyngeal swab from every participant. Additional blood draws and questionnaires over an approximately two-month period could optionally be provided by prospective study participants. Prospective study blood samples were shipped either frozen or at room temperature before DNA extraction.

Looking up the germline V gene (reference sequence) yields CDR1 LNHNV and CDR2 YYDKDF. The V end gives up 5 bases and the J end 0 bases, leaving 8 bases in the junction not matched to a gene. Including cysteine and phenylalanine, the CDR3 has 16 amino acids. The retained sequence is limited to the CDR3, 48 bases, with the frame set at the first base. The data are from a study of blood T cell repertoires in COVID-19 (TCRdb year 2020). With respect to the entire study: The collaborator samples originated in the United States, Italy and Spain and spanned the acute and convalescent phases of COVID-19. The material from the prospective study consisted of cDNA or gDNA derived from T cells, B-cell-depleted T cells, or PBMCs. Deeply sampled blood TCRbeta repertoires from subjects exposed to, actively infected with, or recovered from COVID-19 were included in the dataset. The repertoires were made available in a free public database intended to serve as a resource for research on the immune response to SARS-CoV-2. The samples were drawn from two sources: the first 160 participants of the ongoing ImmuneRACE study, and approximately 1,300 subjects contributed by 6 global collaborators. The sample metadata nearly always contained a de-identified subject ID, COVID-19 status, age in years and sex. HLA class I and class II types, where available, came from metadata supplied by the sample provider rather than from assay-based typing. Summary of the overall study and its limitations: Clinical and demographic metadata were provided uncurated, with the amount varying by source and participant.

TCRbeta CDR3 regions were amplified from genomic DNA by means of the immunoSEQ Assay, a bias-controlled multiplex PCR. The source study handled its data this way. The number of nucleated cells in each sample was estimated from the amplification of reference gene primers within the assay. To quantify the absolute abundance of each unique TCRbeta CDR3 rearrangement, sequence reads were collapsed and filtered. For each sample, productive Simpson clonality was calculated by taking the square root of Simpson's diversity index across productive rearrangements. Entries here come from immuneACCESS through TCRdb and include only in-frame sequences with V and J called. Some clones fail to appear in such tables; in the studies checked, an unresolved V gene covers under half of the shortfall, and the cause of the remainder is unknown. That table gives V, J and clone size, and the DNA gave D and trimming. In this sample the table shows hundreds of thousands of clones, more than 80% of which occur a single time. The ten most abundant clones make up around 1% of the sample.

The source is a man aged 18 to 30 who had recovered from COVID-19. The chain uses TRBV15 and TRBJ1-1; 8 nucleotides in the junction match TRBD1. Sequencing used PBMCs or T cells enriched from blood (not recorded which). The nucleotide sequence is TGTGCCACCAGCCCTGACCACAGGGGGGTGAACACTGAAGCTTTCTTT. Its coded protein is CATSPDHRGVNTEAFF.